This TCR beta chain was obtained from a study of T cells in Graves' hyperthyroidism and ophthalmopathy. Trimming left V 6 bases short and J 6 bases short, with 17 bases between. The CDR3 runs 14 residues. Subjects aged 18 to 65 presented with newly diagnosed hyperthyroidism of less than 2 months' duration. Patients with uncontrolled infections, other autoimmune diseases, pregnancy or lactation were excluded. Comments on this clonotype: Its antigen is still unknown.

Study observations and caveats: Ophthalmopathy was identified by the model a median around 5.9 months ahead of onset. A model built on 13 V-J features separated ophthalmopathy from stable hyperthyroidism.

TCR beta CDR3 regions were amplified from RNA. The primer set for the first-round RT-PCR of the TCR CDR3 was HTBI. TCRdb itself ran the multiplex PCR reads through MiXCR, one entry per CDR3 protein. The data hold roughly 700,000 distinct CDR3 sequences, with approximately 15% observed a single time. The clonotype originates from a young woman with Graves' hyperthyroidism. This rearrangement joins TRBV12-3 or TRBV12-4 to TRBJ1-1; D gene unclear. The source material was blood. The CDR3 sequence is CASRIVRRSPEAFF. CDR3 nucleotide sequence: TGTGCCAGCAGAATCGTGAGGCGTTCCCCTGAAGCTTTCTTT.